Following are 14 T cell receptor beta chains from one sample sequenced in a study of regulatory T cells in long-lasting Graves disease. Building of the TCR beta libraries involved iRepertoire HTBI primers and Arm-PCR of CDR3 regions. MiXCR, run by TCRdb on the multiplex PCR reads, gives a single entry per CDR3 protein. The sample includes roughly 610,000 distinct CDR3 sequences, roughly 16% of them seen just once. Indicated time point: newly diagnosed GD, antithyroid drugs for less than 3 months. The TCR library was made from RNA that had been extracted from PBMCs in TRIzol. These data were also reused for a study on T cells in Graves' hyperthyroidism and ophthalmopathy.

The sequences come from peripheral blood mononuclear cells (PBMCs), collected at new diagnosis, from a patient treated with antithyroid drugs. The receptors were sampled from a woman in her 30s with Graves disease.

This clonotype was seen ten or more times. The gene calls are TRBV3-1 and TRBJ2-7, with unresolved D. The CDR3 has 13 residues. Deletions cut 0 bases from V and 7 bases from J, with 10 bases between. The germline V gene has CDR1 LGHDT and CDR2 YNNKEL (reference sequence). The CDR3 region has the DNA TGTGCCAGCAGCCAAGAATGGGCGACTGAGCAGTACTTC. It codes for CASSQEWATEQYF.

The chain joins TRBV2 to TRBJ2-3; 13 nucleotides line up with TRBD2. Germline assignment: CDR1 SNHLY and CDR2 FYNNEI. This CDR3 has 16 residues. V dropped 6 bases and J dropped 2; count of bases not matched to a gene: 5. For the CDR3, the DNA is TGTGCCAGCAGCGGGGGACTAGCGGGATCCACAGATACGCAGTATTTT. Its protein product is CASSGGLAGSTDTQYF.

This clonotype appeared many times. The J gene is TRBJ2-7, the V gene TRBV12-3 or TRBV12-4; D may match TRBD1 or TRBD2 (6 bases each). Deletions cut 1 base from V and 3 bases from J, with 16 bases between. The CDR3 is 16 residues long. As DNA, the CDR3 is TGTGCCAGCAGTTTAGGGCTCACAGGGAGGATCTACGAGCAGTACTTC. Translation: CASSLGLTGRIYEQYF.

In its sample, this clonotype was seen a few times. The rearrangement joins TRBV12-3 or TRBV12-4 to TRBJ2-5; TRBD1 might be the D (5 bases). There are 15 residues in the CDR3. Trimming pared 1 base from V and 1 base from J, leaving 10 bases between. CDR3 amino acids: CASSLEPGIQETQYF. CDR3 bases: TGTGCCAGCAGTTTAGAACCAGGGATCCAAGAGACCCAGTACTTC.

The sample holds a few counts of this clonotype. A single base separates this from a much larger clone, so it may be a read error. V is TRBV6-2 or TRBV6-3 and J is TRBJ1-5; no firm D call. The CDR3 covers 14 residues. Per germline, CDR1 MNHEY and CDR2 SVGEGT. Written as DNA, the CDR3 is TGTGCCAGCAGTTACTCGACTGGGAATCAGTCCCAGCATTTT. It codes for CASSYSTGNQSQHF.

This clonotype has at least ten counts. The V call is TRBV7-9, the J call TRBJ2-1; TRBD1 or TRBD2 may be the D gene (5 bases each). Germline CDR1 and CDR2: SEHNR and FQNEAQ (reference sequence). This CDR3 region has 14 residues. V was trimmed by 3 bases and J by 3 bases, leaving 9 bases between them. CDR3 DNA: TGTGCCAGCAGCTTGGGGGTGGGCTACAATGAGCAGTTCTTC. Protein sequence: CASSLGVGYNEQFF.

This clonotype was counted many times. V usage is TRBV12-3 or TRBV12-4 and J usage is TRBJ2-1; D call uncertain. The CDR3 consists of 13 residues. Trimming stripped 2 bases from V and 14 bases from J, with 16 bases between. The CDR3 spells CASSLSLDQVEFF. In nucleotides, the CDR3 is TGTGCCAGCAGTTTAAGTCTCGACCAGGTGGAGTTCTTC.

The J gene is TRBJ2-1, the V gene TRBV20-1; a possible D gene is TRBD2 (6 bases). Trimming took 5 bases from V and 9 from J, leaving 26 bases between them. The CDR3 runs to 16 residues. The V gene's germline CDR1 is DFQATT and CDR2 SNEGSKA (reference sequence). Here the CDR3 reads CSAGKFLARKGGEQFF. The CDR3 nucleotides are TGCAGTGCTGGGAAATTCCTAGCGAGAAAAGGTGGTGAGCAGTTCTTC.

The rearrangement links TRBV30 to TRBJ2-1, with 11 nucleotides matching TRBD2. Germline V gene lookup returns CDR1 GTSNPN and CDR2 SVGIG (reference sequence). This CDR3 comprises 15 residues. The V and J ends lost 4 bases and 5 bases, in that order; junction bases with no gene match: 7. CDR3 sequence: CAWIPGTSGHNEQFF. CDR3 DNA: TGTGCCTGGATCCCCGGGACTAGCGGACACAATGAGCAGTTCTTC.

This clonotype was recorded many times. The chain combines TRBV7-9 with TRBJ1-2; a possible D gene is TRBD1 (5 bases). Germline-derived CDR1 and CDR2 are SEHNR and FQNEAQ (reference sequence). V lost 4 bases to trimming and J lost 2 bases, with 5 bases between them. CDR3 length equals 12 residues. The CDR3 nucleotides read TGTGCCAGCAGCTGGGACAACTATGGCTACACCTTC. The encoded protein is CASSWDNYGYTF.

With respect to this clonotype: One junction end does not reproduce the germline sequence, and a read error may be involved. The genes are TRBV29-1 and TRBJ2-5; D remains ambiguous. The CDR3 consists of 15 residues. Per the germline V gene, CDR1 is SQVTM and CDR2 is ANQGSEA. The CDR3 coding sequence is TGCAGCGTCAGACGTGGTCTTGATCTACAAGAGGCCCAGTACTTC. Protein: CSVRRGLDLQEAQYF.

A few counts support this clonotype. The chain carries TRBV3-1 and TRBJ2-1, with D perhaps given as TRBD1 or TRBD2 (6 bases each). CDR3 length: 17 amino acids. Trimming left V 0 bases short and J 0 bases short, with 12 bases between. Germline CDR1 reads LGHDT; CDR2 reads YNNKEL (reference sequence). This chain's CDR3 is CASSQERGARSYNEQFF. The CDR3 bases are TGTGCCAGCAGCCAAGAAAGGGGGGCTCGCTCCTACAATGAGCAGTTCTTC.

This clonotype was seen repeatedly, ten times or more. The chain employs TRBV29-1 and TRBJ1-1; D uncertain. The CDR3 is made up of 11 amino acids. The germline V and J ends were trimmed by 4 bases and 5 bases, with 8 bases remaining between them. Germline V gene lookup returns CDR1 SQVTM and CDR2 ANQGSEA. Written as DNA, the CDR3 is TGCAGCGTTGGGGGTTGGACTGAAGCTTTCTTT. Encoded protein: CSVGGWTEAFF.

The sample holds a few counts of this clonotype. This chain connects TRBV2 to TRBJ2-1, with D tentatively TRBD1 (6 bases). Germline CDR1 SNHLY, CDR2 FYNNEI. Trimming pared 6 bases from V and 8 bases from J, leaving 20 bases between. The CDR3 sequence is 15 residues long. The CDR3 is CASRQQGRGIDEQFF. CDR3 sequence (DNA): TGTGCCAGCAGGCAACAGGGACGGGGAATAGATGAGCAGTTCTTC.